The TCR beta chain under discussion was sequenced for a study of post-analysis software for immune sequencing data (dated by TCRdb to 2013 to 2016). Background on the whole study: Relapsing-remitting, secondary progressive and progressive-relapsing multiple sclerosis were recorded as disease courses, and subtype annotation was lacking for some patients. The patient repertoires were compared against approximately twelve previously published healthy control repertoires obtained from donors aged roughly 6 to 26 years. A subset of samples was prepared in parallel using single-end sample barcoding, then pooled and co-amplified after Illumina adapter ligation.

To demonstrate the VDJtools post-analysis software, the study profiled TCR beta repertoires from the peripheral blood of around 13 young patients with multiple sclerosis. The multiple sclerosis patients were children and adolescents ranging in age from about 6 to 17 years. At least ten counts were recorded for this clonotype. There is no known antigen for this receptor. Base qualities are not provided; no much larger clone lies one nucleotide away. To prepare the library, PCR was applied. Sequencing used an Illumina HiSeq 2500. To reduce PCR and sequencing biases, unique molecular identifiers were built into the TCR beta cDNA libraries. Every 1 to 10 million input T cells yielded approximately 500,000 cDNA molecules, meaning each molecule approximated one T cell. Patient libraries were prepared and sequenced with the same protocol used for the earlier healthy control dataset. Within a given batch, samples were prepared together, multiplexed and sequenced on the same HiSeq lane. In the original analysis: MIGEC handled the raw barcoded reads, throwing out single-read molecular identifier groups before consensus assembly and CDR3 extraction. VDJtools was used for post-analysis of the clonotype tables, and diversity was normalized by down-sampling every dataset to the size of the smallest sample. In repertoire overlap clustering, CDR3 amino acid sequences, but not nucleotide sequences, were matched to correct batch-related cross-sample contamination. TCRdb's own reprocessing of the public reads used fastp at Q25 and MiXCR and kept productive beta chains. Merged by CDR3 protein, the rows form single entries marked with the most common genes and DNA. For this entry, the V and J calls and clone size follow TCRdb and not the study's own pipeline. The sample table shows about 540,000 distinct CDR3 sequences, and 34% are seen once. The ten largest clones capture around 6.1% of the sample.

Results the study describes overall, beyond this receptor: Significantly higher frequencies in patients than in controls were found for five or six TRBV segments, including TRBV5-6, TRBV5-1 and TRBV20-1. Multiple sclerosis patients had significantly lower normalized Chao1 diversity than controls, a result that suggests substantial peripheral T-cell clonal expansion. The control group was slightly older than the multiple sclerosis patient group. Strong co-clustering of samples prepared in the same batch was shown by direct clustering with F measure, prompting a batch-effect correction.

From a lookup of the germline V gene, CDR1 and CDR2 are MNHEY and SVGAGI. V is trimmed back by 6 bases and J by 0 bases, and the junction contains 5 bases that no gene match accounts for. The CDR3 runs 15 residues from the cysteine to the phenylalanine. The kept DNA is CDR3 alone, 45 bases in frame from the first base. The rearranged chain carries TRBV6-5 and TRBJ2-3; TRBD1 aligns with 8 central bases. This receptor was identified in a girl under 18 with multiple sclerosis. The sample consisted of blood. The CDR3 protein is CASSHRGVSTDTQYF. The DNA reads as follows: TGTGCCAGCAGCCACAGGGGGGTAAGCACAGATACGCAGTATTTT.